These 10 T cell receptor beta chains were all obtained from the same sample, sequenced in a study of blood T cell repertoires in COVID-19. TCRdb's table, derived via immunoSEQ multiplex PCR, lists solely in-frame clones and lacks some. The sample carries about 190,000 clones, roughly 86% recorded once. The specimen sequenced was peripheral blood. The receptor set was obtained from a woman in her 70s with active or convalescent COVID-19.

The J gene is TRBJ2-7, the V gene TRBV5-5; TRBD1 matches 10 bases. After removal of 3 bases from V and 0 bases from J, the junction contained 3 bases not matched to a gene. The CDR3 has 15 residues. Germline CDR1 is SGHKS and CDR2 is YYEKEE (reference sequence). The CDR3 here is CASSSGTGASYEQYF. The CDR3 DNA follows: TGTGCCAGCAGCTCCGGGACAGGGGCCTCCTACGAGCAGTACTTC.

The rearrangement uses TRBV3-1 (or the pseudogene TRBV3-2) and TRBJ2-7, with D perhaps assigned TRBD1 or TRBD2 (5 bases each). The CDR3 loop spans 14 amino acids. Germline values: CDR1 LGHDT, CDR2 YNNKEL (reference sequence). Trimming took 4 bases from V and 0 from J, leaving 10 bases between them. The chain's CDR3 is CASSREGRSYEQYF. CDR3 bases: TGTGCCAGCAGCCGAGAGGGGCGCTCCTACGAGCAGTACTTC.

The CDR3: CASSQVSSGKVEQFF. The CDR3 coding sequence is TGTGCCAGCAGCCAAGTATCTAGCGGGAAGGTTGAGCAGTTCTTC. J is TRBJ2-1 and V is TRBV3-1 (or the pseudogene TRBV3-2), with 9 bases that match TRBD2. This CDR3 has 15 amino acids. J was trimmed by 9 bases and V by 1 base; bases with no gene match: 7. CDR1 is LGHDT, CDR2 YNNKEL, per germline (reference sequence).

This chain connects TRBV2 to TRBJ2-1; 7 bases agree with TRBD1. Germline trimming cut 6 bases from V and 0 bases from J; bases unmatched to any gene: 5. CDR1 is SNHLY and CDR2 is FYNNEI in the germline V gene. The CDR3 is 15 amino acids. Here the CDR3 reads CASRQQGTSYNEQFF. The CDR3 DNA reads TGTGCCAGCAGGCAACAGGGGACCTCCTACAATGAGCAGTTCTTC.

V is TRBV5-1 and J is TRBJ2-7; the D is unclear. The CDR3 covers 11 residues. The V gene's germline CDR1 is SGHRS and CDR2 YFSETQ. CDR3 sequence (DNA): TGCGAGTACATCTCCTCCTACGAGCAGTACTTC. Protein: CEYISSYEQYF.

The chain recombines TRBV4-1 with TRBJ2-1; the match to TRBD2 covers 13 bases. This CDR3 comprises 19 residues. Germline assignment: CDR1 MGHRA and CDR2 YSYEKL. With V trimmed by 2 bases and J by 3 bases, 10 bases remained unmatched. The CDR3 spells CASSQPTGLAGADYNEQFF. Here the CDR3 DNA reads TGCGCCAGCAGCCAACCGACCGGACTAGCGGGAGCGGACTACAATGAGCAGTTCTTC.

This clone was observed a few times. The genes are TRBV6-4 and TRBJ2-2; no reliable D call. Germline CDR1 is MRHNA and CDR2 is SNTAGT. The CDR3 covers 15 residues. Trimming took off 4 bases at V and 0 bases at J, with 9 bases between the two ends. The CDR3 loop is CASSVTVTNTGELFF. CDR3 in DNA: TGTGCCAGCAGTGTCACGGTTACGAACACCGGGGAGCTGTTTTTT.

This chain joins TRBV5-4 and TRBJ1-3, with TRBD1 matching 8 bases. The J segment lost 4 bases and the V segment lost 4 bases, leaving 4 bases of the junction unmatched. The CDR3 runs 14 residues. Per the germline V gene, CDR1 is SGHNT and CDR2 is YYREEE (reference sequence). The CDR3 nucleotides read TGTGCCAGCAGCGGACAGGGCGAAGGAAACACCATATATTTT. It yields the protein CASSGQGEGNTIYF.

This chain joins TRBV19 and TRBJ1-1; D may be TRBD1 (6 bases). Germline values: CDR1 LNHDA, CDR2 SQIVND (reference sequence). This CDR3 comprises 15 residues. Trimming took 7 bases from V and 6 from J, leaving 21 bases between them. The CDR3 sequence is CASTKAGRGEPEAFF. CDR3 DNA: TGTGCCAGTACCAAGGCAGGGAGGGGGGAGCCTGAAGCTTTCTTT.

The rearrangement links TRBV11-2 to TRBJ2-1; 12 bases align to TRBD2. The germline CDR1 and CDR2 sequences are SGHAT and FQNNGV. V shed 3 bases, J shed 8 bases, and the junction held 8 bases outside the gene matches. CDR3 length: 16 amino acids. CDR3 in DNA: TGTGCCAGCAGCTTGGGTCGGCTAGCGGGAGGGTATGAGCAGTTCTTC. Translation: CASSLGRLAGGYEQFF.